The entry that follows covers one TCR beta chain sequence. Its antigen remains unknown. The data were taken from a study of cytomegalovirus exposure and HLA in healthy donors. Notes on the study in general: In a later analysis, HLA-associated beta chains showed higher expansion and lower generation probabilities than comparable chains. Common viral pathogens seemed to be connected with several of the most significant clusters, according to a later analysis.

PCR employed 60 Vbeta and 13 Jbeta primers. TCRdb's copy holds only in-frame clones and misses some; the assay was immunoSEQ multiplex PCR. The profile shows around 91,000 clones, about three quarters of them singletons. The CDR3 consists of 15 residues. The ends lost 4 bases at V and 3 bases at J; junction bases unmatched: 9. V is TRBV5-3 and J is TRBJ1-1, with 7 nucleotides matching TRBD1. TRBV5-3 has ORF status, its function being uncertain. This clonotype was sampled from a male donor in good health and CMV-seropositive. The sequencing input was PBMCs. CDR3: CARSTDRAGHTEAFF. The CDR3 DNA reads TGTGCCAGAAGCACAGACAGGGCTGGGCACACTGAAGCTTTCTTT.